These T cell receptor beta chains were read from a single sample in a study of beta chain features in type 1 diabetes. Sequencing was performed with immunoSEQ multiplex PCR; in TCRdb, only in-frame clones are kept and a portion is missing. The table shows 500,000 to 800,000 clones, with roughly 12% occurring only once. Sequenced sample: naive CD4+ T cells from blood. The receptors were sampled from a man aged 30-40 years with type 1 diabetes. Each CDR3 is given with its conserved first and last residue. The D gene is left open where the match is weak. A clone size is listed for some rows: how often the clone was seen (once, few, many), or a class if it is expanded.

>13|TRBV19|-|TRBJ1-2|-
CASSGGRDYGYTF
TGTGCCAGTAGTGGGGGCAGGGACTATGGCTACACCTTC
>13|TRBV4-3|-|TRBJ1-1|-
CASQTTLNTEAFF
TGCGCCAGCCAAACTACTCTGAACACTGAAGCTTTCTTT
>17|TRBV28|TRBD1|TRBJ2-6|-
CASSLIGRGTGANVLTF
TGTGCCAGCAGTTTAATAGGCAGGGGGACGGGGGCCAACGTCCTGACTTTC
>11|TRBV30|-|TRBJ2-5|few
CAWSVEGTQYF
TGTGCCTGGAGTGTAGAGGGGACCCAGTACTTC
>15|TRBV27|TRBD1|TRBJ2-7|-
CASSSDRAKVYEQYF
TGTGCCAGCAGTTCCGACAGGGCGAAGGTCTACGAGCAGTACTTC
>13|TRBV7-2|TRBD2|TRBJ2-5|-
CASSPMRGETQYF
TGTGCCAGCAGCCCTATGCGGGGGGAGACCCAGTACTTC
>13|TRBV10-3|-|TRBJ1-5|-
CAITWDSNQPQHF
TGTGCCATCACCTGGGACAGCAATCAGCCCCAGCATTTT
>14|TRBV19|-|TRBJ2-3|-
CASSMQGSADTQYF
TGTGCCAGTAGTATGCAGGGGTCGGCAGATACGCAGTATTTT
>16|TRBV14|TRBD1|TRBJ1-6|few
CASSSDRGRLRSPLHF
TGTGCCAGCAGCTCGGACAGGGGGCGCCTGAGGTCACCCCTCCACTTT
>15|TRBV5-1|TRBD2|TRBJ2-5|few
CASSLGTSGEETQYF
TGCGCCAGCAGCTTGGGGACTAGCGGGGAAGAGACCCAGTACTTC
>11|TRBV18|-|TRBJ1-1|-
CASGGDTEAFF
TGTGCCAGTGGGGGCGACACTGAAGCTTTCTTT
>14|TRBV6-5|-|TRBJ2-1|-
CAIRGIEGTNEQFF
TGTGCCATCCGAGGCATAGAGGGGACGAATGAGCAGTTCTTC
>16|TRBV7-2|-|TRBJ2-1|few
CASSFLGTVMGNEQFF
TGTGCCAGCAGCTTCCTTGGGACGGTGATGGGGAATGAGCAGTTCTTC
>14|TRBV27|TRBD1|TRBJ2-1|few
CASPRTGLYNEQFF
TGTGCCAGCCCAAGGACAGGTCTCTACAATGAGCAGTTCTTC
>15|TRBV5-1|-|TRBJ2-3|few
CASRTRGQGTDTQYF
TGCGCCAGCAGAACCAGGGGCCAAGGCACAGATACGCAGTATTTT
>15|TRBV5-1|-|TRBJ2-2|-
CASSLAVPPAGELFF
TGCGCCAGCAGCTTGGCCGTCCCCCCCGCGGGGGAGCTGTTTTTT